The 13 T cell receptor beta chains presented below share a single source sample, sequenced in a study of glioma-infiltrating T cells after dendritic cell vaccination. Using immunoSEQ multiplex PCR, the repertoire was profiled, and TCRdb retains in-frame clones only, with some absent. The sample lists tens of thousands of clones; 85% were seen once. Source: blood, taken before dendritic cell vaccination. Receptor source: a human donor with glioblastoma.

The V gene is TRBV4-2, the J gene TRBJ2-7; D uncertain. CDR1 is LGHNA and CDR2 is YNFKEQ in the germline V gene. The CDR3 consists of 16 residues. The V end was cut by 0 bases, the J end by 2 bases, with 14 bases between. CDR3 bases: TGTGCCAGCAGCCAAGATTTGTCAGTTCTGCCCTACGAGCAGTACTTC. It specifies CASSQDLSVLPYEQYF.

The V call is TRBV27, the J call TRBJ1-5; no clear D. This CDR3 region has 12 residues. Germline assignment: CDR1 MNHEY and CDR2 SMNVEV (reference sequence). Trimming took 3 bases from V and 5 from J, leaving 5 bases between them. The CDR3 here is CASSFPDQPQHF. The CDR3 nucleotides are TGTGCCAGCAGTTTCCCCGATCAGCCCCAGCATTTT.

The chain couples TRBV27 to TRBJ2-1; 14 nucleotides agree with TRBD2. This CDR3 has 20 amino acids. CDR1 and CDR2 from the germline V gene are MNHEY and SMNVEV (reference sequence). Trimming removed 5 bases from V and 0 bases from J; junction bases left unmatched: 12. CDR3: CASSPSPGLAGVSSYNEQFF. CDR3 DNA: TGTGCCAGCAGTCCCTCCCCGGGACTAGCGGGGGTGAGCTCCTACAATGAGCAGTTCTTC.

This chain joins TRBV19 and TRBJ2-5, with 14 nucleotides matching TRBD2. Trimming removed 6 bases from V and 5 bases from J; junction bases left unmatched: 11. The CDR3 runs to 17 residues. The germline V gene has CDR1 LNHDA and CDR2 SQIVND (reference sequence). CDR3 nucleotides: TGTGCCAGTAGGCGGGGACTAGCGGGAGATCGATCGGAGACCCAGTACTTC. Protein product: CASRRGLAGDRSETQYF.

The chain joins TRBV29-1 to TRBJ2-2; no firm D call. This CDR3 is 11 amino acids long. V gave up 8 bases and J gave up 7 bases, with 11 bases separating them. CDR1 and CDR2 from the germline V gene are SQVTM and ANQGSEA. DNA of the CDR3: TGCAGCTCCTACTTCGGCGGGGAGCTGTTTTTT. Translated: CSSYFGGELFF.

The V call is TRBV19, the J call TRBJ1-3, with a possible D match to TRBD1 (5 bases). The CDR3 is made up of 13 amino acids. V lost 7 bases and J 3 bases, leaving 10 bases between the germline ends. Germline V gene data show CDR1 as LNHDA and CDR2 as SQIVND (reference sequence). This CDR3 is CASMAGLGNTIYF. CDR3 DNA: TGTGCCAGTATGGCGGGGCTTGGAAACACCATATATTTT.

J is TRBJ2-1 and V is TRBV7-9; 8 bases are shared with TRBD2. CDR1 is SEHNR and CDR2 is FQNEAQ in the germline V gene (reference sequence). V shed 4 bases, J shed 5 bases, and the junction held 10 bases outside the gene matches. The CDR3 has 16 residues. CDR3 sequence reads: CASSSQRAGAHNEQFF. In DNA, the CDR3 is TGTGCCAGCAGCTCCCAGAGAGCGGGAGCTCACAATGAGCAGTTCTTC.

The chain uses TRBV20-1 and TRBJ1-4; D unresolved. Looked up from germline, CDR1 is DFQATT and CDR2 is SNEGSKA (reference sequence). The V end lost 7 bases, the J end lost 2 bases, and 5 bases lay between the germline ends. The CDR3 sequence is 11 residues long. CDR3 DNA: TGCAGTGTTATCACTAATGAAAAACTGTTTTTT. Translating it yields CSVITNEKLFF.

This chain connects TRBV7-3 to TRBJ1-3; D is uncertain. This CDR3 contains 13 residues. Germline V gives CDR1 SGHTA, CDR2 FQGTGA. Trimming cost V 4 bases and J 4 bases, with 8 bases left between them. As DNA, the CDR3 is TGTGCCAGCAGCTCTGGGCCAGGAAACACCATATATTTT. It specifies CASSSGPGNTIYF.

The table lists this clone with a count of one. Other DNA sequences in the same sample also yield this CDR3. The chain uses TRBV5-1 and TRBJ1-1; a weak D match, TRBD1 (6 bases). In germline, CDR1 is SGHRS, CDR2 YFSETQ. Trimming took off 0 bases at V and 1 base at J, with 7 bases between the two ends. The CDR3 runs to 14 residues. Here the CDR3 DNA reads TGCGCCAGCAGCTTGGACAGGGCGAACACTGAAGCTTTCTTT. Its translation: CASSLDRANTEAFF.

The chain is built from TRBV6-4 and TRBJ1-5; TRBD1 might be the D (6 bases). V lost 1 base and J lost 3, with 10 bases in between. Germline V lookup: CDR1 MRHNA, CDR2 SNTAGT. This CDR3 is 15 amino acids long. CDR3 sequence (DNA): TGTGCCAGCAGTGACTTACCAGGGGTCAATCAGCCCCAGCATTTT. This gives the protein CASSDLPGVNQPQHF.

This chain uses TRBV19 with TRBJ1-1; D is unresolved. Between the trimmed V and J ends, which lost 6 bases and 4 bases, there was a span of 15 bases. CDR1 is LNHDA, CDR2 SQIVND, per germline (reference sequence). There are 14 residues in the CDR3. This chain's CDR3 is CASRNWTGSTEAFF. CDR3 DNA sequence: TGTGCCAGTAGAAACTGGACGGGGAGCACTGAAGCTTTCTTT. The complete variable domain, with remaining parts taken from reference TRBV19 and TRBJ1-1, reads DGGITQSPKYLFRKEGQNVTLSCEQNLNHDAMYWYRQDPGQGLRLIYYSQIVNDFQKGDIAEGYSVSREKKESFPLTVTSAQKNPTAFYLCASRNWTGSTEAFFGQGTRLTVV.

The chain couples TRBV27 to TRBJ1-4; 7 nucleotides line up with TRBD1. The germline CDR1 and CDR2 sequences are MNHEY and SMNVEV (reference sequence). V trimming: 5 bases; J trimming: 6 bases; junction bases outside the gene matches: 9. The CDR3 runs 15 residues. The CDR3 nucleotides are TGTGCCAGCAGTCCCCTGGGGACAGCCTATGAAAAACTGTTTTTT. Protein product: CASSPLGTAYEKLFF.